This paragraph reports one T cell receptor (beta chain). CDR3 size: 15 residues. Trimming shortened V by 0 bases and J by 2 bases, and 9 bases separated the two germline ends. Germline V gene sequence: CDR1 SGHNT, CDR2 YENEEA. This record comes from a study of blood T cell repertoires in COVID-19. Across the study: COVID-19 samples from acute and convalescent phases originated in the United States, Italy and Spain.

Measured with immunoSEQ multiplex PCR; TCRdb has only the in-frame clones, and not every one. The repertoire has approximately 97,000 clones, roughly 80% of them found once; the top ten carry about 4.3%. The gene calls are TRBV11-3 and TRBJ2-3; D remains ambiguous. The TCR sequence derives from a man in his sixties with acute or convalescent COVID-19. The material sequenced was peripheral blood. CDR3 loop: CASSLDLTFTDTQYF. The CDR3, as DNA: TGTGCCAGCAGCTTAGATCTTACTTTCACAGATACGCAGTATTTT.